The 8 T cell receptor beta chains below all came from one sample that was sequenced in a study of spatial heterogeneity in lung cancer. MiXCR was run by TCRdb on the 5' RACE reads, yielding one entry per CDR3 protein. Among fewer than 20,000 distinct CDR3 sequences listed, under 20% were seen once. Time point described: sample taken at primary tumor resection. Whole RNA, isolated from tumor, nontumor lung or frozen PBMC, was sequenced without prior sorting. The sequences come from PBMCs, collected at surgery. The receptor set was obtained from a male donor with early-stage non-small cell lung cancer.

This clonotype was seen many times. The chain employs TRBV3-1 and TRBJ1-5, with D maybe TRBD1 (5 bases). Germline V lookup: CDR1 LGHDT, CDR2 YNNKEL (reference sequence). V was pared by 5 bases and J by 7 bases, with 12 bases between. The CDR3 is made up of 13 amino acids. In nucleotides, the CDR3 is TGTGCCAGCAGCTCTGAGGGGATCCAGCCCCAGCATTTT. Translating gives CASSSEGIQPQHF.

This clonotype showed up many times. This rearrangement joins TRBV18 to TRBJ1-1; D is unresolved. The germline CDR1 and CDR2 sequences are KGHSH and LQKENI. The V end lost 3 bases, the J end lost 4 bases, and 18 bases lay between the germline ends. The length of the CDR3 is 16 residues. CDR3: CASSPTRTDLGTEAFF. The CDR3, as DNA: TGTGCCAGCTCACCTACTAGGACCGACCTTGGCACTGAAGCTTTCTTT.

The J gene is TRBJ2-1, the V gene TRBV12-3 or TRBV12-4, with D possibly being TRBD2 (7 bases). This CDR3 has 15 amino acids. The ends were cut back, 3 bases at V and 10 bases at J, with 19 bases in the middle. CDR3 residues: CASSLLLGGRGEQFF. CDR3 DNA: TGTGCCAGCAGTTTGTTACTGGGGGGGCGCGGCGAGCAGTTCTTC.

The chain has TRBV10-3 and TRBJ2-3; the D is unclear. V was pared by 4 bases and J by 1 base, with 6 bases between. The CDR3 spans 13 residues. Germline CDR1 and CDR2: ENHRY and SYGVKD. The CDR3 reads CAISGQGTDTQYF. CDR3 coding DNA: TGTGCCATCAGTGGGCAGGGCACAGATACGCAGTATTTT.

This clonotype showed up many times. The chain is built from TRBV7-2 and TRBJ1-4; D remains ambiguous. V gave up 3 bases and J gave up 7 bases, with 12 bases separating them. CDR3 length: 14 amino acids. CDR1 and CDR2 from the germline V gene are SGHTA and FQGNSA. The CDR3 here is CASSFSVNREKLFF. Here the CDR3 DNA reads TGTGCCAGCAGCTTCTCAGTAAACCGTGAAAAACTGTTTTTT.

The genes are TRBV11-1 and TRBJ2-5; D remains ambiguous. The CDR3 sequence is 12 residues long. Trimming took 6 bases from V and 1 from J, leaving 6 bases between them. The germline V gene has CDR1 SGHAT and CDR2 FQDESV (reference sequence). CDR3 region: CASSGGQETQYF. DNA of the CDR3: TGTGCCAGCAGTGGTGGCCAAGAGACCCAGTACTTC.

This clonotype was seen ten or more times. The genes are TRBV2 and TRBJ1-2; 7 positions match TRBD1. The germline CDR1 and CDR2 sequences are SNHLY and FYNNEI. The CDR3 contains 13 residues. J lost 3 bases, V lost 8 bases, and 6 bases had no gene match. Here the CDR3 DNA reads TGTGCCAGCCTCACCGACAGGGACTATGGCTACACCTTC. Residues: CASLTDRDYGYTF.

This clonotype was seen ten or more times. One junction end disagrees with the germline gene, perhaps due to a read error. The genes are TRBV23-1 and TRBJ2-4; D unclear. TRBV23-1 is reported as an ORF; its role is uncertain. CDR3 size: 16 residues. The CDR3 nucleotides read TGCGCCAGCAGCCAATCGTTTAGGGCAGCAAAAAACATTCAGTACTTC. It encodes CASSQSFRAAKNIQYF.